This paragraph covers one T cell receptor (beta chain) sequence. Its matching antigen is unknown. These data are taken from a study of CD8 T cells in Susac syndrome. Notes on the study in general: CD4+ T cell repertoires in Susac syndrome exhibited no evidence of clonal expansion.

RNA, at roughly 0.45 to 1 ug, was reverse transcribed with random hexamers. TCRdb reprocessed the immunoSEQ multiplex PCR reads via MiXCR and lists one record per CDR3 protein. Of about 180,000 distinct CDR3 sequences in the sample, 85% to 95% were seen once. It was negative isolation that provided the CD8+ and CD4+ T cells, whereas TEMRA cells were enriched by FACS. The CDR3 length is 12 residues. The V end was cut by 5 bases, the J end by 1 base, with 5 bases between. Looked up from germline, CDR1 is SGHTA and CDR2 is FQGNSA. This receptor was identified in a human donor with Susac syndrome. The sample comprised CD4+ T cells from PBMCs. The chain recombines TRBV7-2 with TRBJ1-1; D not resolved. The CDR3: CASSKKNTEAFF. For the CDR3, the DNA is TGTGCCAGCAGCAAGAAGAACACTGAAGCTTTCTTT.